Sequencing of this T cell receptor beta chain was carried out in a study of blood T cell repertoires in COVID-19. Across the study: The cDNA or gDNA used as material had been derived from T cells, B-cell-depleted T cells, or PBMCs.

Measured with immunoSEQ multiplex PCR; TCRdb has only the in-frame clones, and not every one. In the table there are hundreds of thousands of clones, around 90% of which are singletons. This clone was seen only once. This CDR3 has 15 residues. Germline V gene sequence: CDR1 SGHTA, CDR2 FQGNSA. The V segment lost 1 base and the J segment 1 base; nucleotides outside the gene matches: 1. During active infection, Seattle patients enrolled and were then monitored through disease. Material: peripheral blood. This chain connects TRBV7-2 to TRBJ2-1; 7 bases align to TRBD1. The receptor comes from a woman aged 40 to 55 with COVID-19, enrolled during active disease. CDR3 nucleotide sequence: TGTGCCAGCAGCTTAGAGGGACAGTCCTACAATGAGCAGTTCTTC. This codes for CASSLEGQSYNEQFF.